The next 31 T cell receptor beta chains were all read from a single sample in a study of blood T cell repertoires in COVID-19. Using immunoSEQ multiplex PCR, the repertoire was profiled, and TCRdb retains in-frame clones only, with some absent. Found here are about 160,000 clones, about 86% of them singletons; the top ten hold about 7%. Source material: peripheral blood. All receptors come from a middle-aged man with active or convalescent COVID-19.

Here the CDR3 reads CASSLDGPAGELFF. The CDR3 DNA reads as TGCGCCAGCAGCTTGGATGGGCCAGCCGGGGAGCTGTTTTTT. This rearrangement joins TRBV5-1 to TRBJ2-2; no reliable D call. The CDR3 spans 14 residues. Germline loops: CDR1 SGHRS, CDR2 YFSETQ. V was shortened by 0 bases and J by 6 bases, with 9 bases between the two germline ends.

The chain has TRBV11-3 and TRBJ1-1; maybe TRBD1 (6 bases). Germline CDR1 SGHNT, CDR2 YENEEA. This CDR3 contains 13 residues. Trimming removed 5 bases at V and 8 bases at J, with 15 bases between. The CDR3 region has the DNA TGTGCCAGCAGCCGCTCGATTGGGGGCGAAGCTTTCTTT. Translated, it gives CASSRSIGGEAFF.

CDR3 sequence (DNA): TGTGCCAGCAGCCCCCGACCGGGACTAGCGGGACAAGAGACCCAGTACTTC. Translation: CASSPRPGLAGQETQYF. The chain recombines TRBV7-2 with TRBJ2-5, with 13 bases matching TRBD2. Germline CDR1 SGHTA, CDR2 FQGNSA. The V gene end was trimmed by 5 bases and the J gene end by 2 bases; junction bases not matched to a gene: 8. The CDR3 contains 17 residues.

The CDR3, as DNA: TGTGCCAGCAGCCCAGCGTCCTACGAGCAGTACTTC. Residues: CASSPASYEQYF. V is TRBV7-9 and J is TRBJ2-7, with no clear D. The germline V gene has CDR1 SEHNR and CDR2 FQNEAQ (reference sequence). Trimming shortened V by 5 bases and J by 1 base, and 6 bases separated the two germline ends. This CDR3 spans 12 amino acids.

The V and J genes are TRBV5-1 and TRBJ1-1; no clear D. From germline, CDR1 is SGHRS and CDR2 YFSETQ. The V and J ends lost 0 bases and 2 bases respectively, with 20 bases between them. This CDR3 region has 18 residues. CDR3 bases: TGCGCCAGCAGCTTGGGACTTCGGGGTTCTGCCATTAACACTGAAGCTTTCTTT. Translating it yields CASSLGLRGSAINTEAFF.

The J gene is TRBJ2-3, the V gene TRBV5-8; tentative D call: TRBD1 (6 bases). The CDR3 runs 13 residues. Germline V gives CDR1 SGHTS, CDR2 YDEGEE. Trimming pared 0 bases from V and 4 bases from J, leaving 6 bases between. The CDR3 spells CASSLAGADTQYF. The CDR3 bases are TGTGCCAGCAGCTTGGCAGGGGCAGATACGCAGTATTTT. Using reference TRBV5-8 and TRBJ2-3 for the parts outside the CDR3, the full variable domain is EAGVTQSPTHLIKTRGQQATLRCSPISGHTSVYWYQQALGLGLQFLLWYDEGEERNRGNFPPRFSGRQFPNYSSELNVNALELEDSALYLCASSLAGADTQYFGPGTRLTVL.

This clone was recorded once. V gene TRBV5-4 combines with J gene TRBJ1-1; D call uncertain. V lost 0 bases, J lost 3 bases, and 6 bases lay in between. Germline CDR1 reads SGHNT; CDR2 reads YYREEE (reference sequence). The CDR3 has 13 residues. CDR3 region: CASSLEQHTEAFF. CDR3 DNA: TGTGCCAGCAGCTTGGAACAGCACACTGAAGCTTTCTTT. The full variable domain, with the rest looked up from reference TRBV5-4 and TRBJ1-1, is ETGVTQSPTHLIKTRGQQVTLRCSSQSGHNTVSWYQQALGQGPQFIFQYYREEENGRGNFPPRFSGLQFPNYSSELNVNALELDDSALYLCASSLEQHTEAFFGQGTRLTVV.

This rearrangement joins TRBV18 to TRBJ1-1, with 8 nucleotides matching TRBD1. The ends lost 3 bases at V and 5 bases at J; junction bases unmatched: 5. The CDR3 is made up of 14 amino acids. Germline lookup yields CDR1 KGHSH and CDR2 LQKENI. The DNA of the CDR3 is TGTGCCAGCTCACCGCAGGGGGCTTGGACTGAAGCTTTCTTT. As protein: CASSPQGAWTEAFF.

The chain uses TRBV7-8 and TRBJ2-7; 10 bases fit TRBD2. The junction had 8 bases not matched to a gene; V was cut back by 4 bases and J by 2 bases. CDR3 length equals 16 residues. Germline CDR1 SGHVS, CDR2 FQNEAQ. CDR3 nucleotides: TGTGCCAGCAGCTCCCGGAGGACTAGCGGCACCTACGAGCAGTACTTC. It is translated as CASSSRRTSGTYEQYF.

The chain employs TRBV28 and TRBJ1-1; D might be TRBD1 (6 bases). The length of the CDR3 is 16 residues. Germline V gene sequence: CDR1 MDHEN, CDR2 SYDVKM. V lost 1 base and J 3 bases, leaving 15 bases between the germline ends. The CDR3 spells CASSLLGGGRDTEAFF. The CDR3 nucleotides are TGTGCCAGCAGTTTATTGGGAGGGGGGCGCGACACTGAAGCTTTCTTT.

J is TRBJ2-2 and V is TRBV10-1, with TRBD2 identical over 14 bases. This CDR3 is 18 amino acids long. The V gene's germline CDR1 is WNHNN and CDR2 SYGVQD (reference sequence). V trimming: 8 bases; J trimming: 2 bases; junction bases outside the gene matches: 10. CDR3 residues: CASRIGLAGGLNTGELFF. CDR3 nucleotides: TGCGCCAGCCGTATAGGACTAGCGGGAGGACTCAACACCGGGGAGCTGTTTTTT.

V is TRBV9 and J is TRBJ2-1; the match to TRBD2 covers 8 bases. This CDR3 region has 15 residues. Losses at the gene ends were 3 bases for V and 0 bases for J; bases not matched to a gene: 2. Per the germline V gene, CDR1 is SGDLS and CDR2 is YYNGEE. The CDR3 is CASSDLAGSYNEQFF. CDR3 coding DNA: TGTGCCAGCAGCGATCTAGCGGGCTCCTACAATGAGCAGTTCTTC.

This chain uses TRBV27 with TRBJ2-3; no clear D gene. CDR3 length: 16 residues. With 5 bases removed from V and 3 bases from J, the gap between germline ends came to 18 bases. Germline-derived CDR1 and CDR2 are MNHEY and SMNVEV (reference sequence). CDR3 sequence (DNA): TGTGCCAGCAGTCCCCACCGGATGCTCGGGACAGATACGCAGTATTTT. Its translation: CASSPHRMLGTDTQYF.

The chain employs TRBV15 and TRBJ2-5; no clear D. The CDR3 has 14 amino acids. Germline assignment: CDR1 LNHNV and CDR2 YYDKDF (reference sequence). V was pared by 3 bases and J by 1 base, with 9 bases between. The CDR3 sequence: CATSRLATQETQYF. The CDR3 DNA reads as TGTGCCACCAGCAGGTTGGCAACCCAAGAGACCCAGTACTTC.

The J gene is TRBJ2-3, the V gene TRBV6-5; no definite D call. Germline V gene data show CDR1 as MNHEY and CDR2 as SVGAGI. The CDR3 has 13 residues. Trimming shortened V by 6 bases and J by 3 bases, and 10 bases separated the two germline ends. The CDR3, as DNA: TGTGCCAGCAGCCCAGGATGGACAGATACGCAGTATTTT. It yields the protein CASSPGWTDTQYF.

This rearrangement joins TRBV6-5 to TRBJ2-3; D is uncertain. The germline CDR1 and CDR2 sequences are MNHEY and SVGAGI. This CDR3 contains 13 residues. Trimming stripped 7 bases from V and 4 bases from J, with 12 bases between. The CDR3 bases are TGTGCCAGCACTCTAGTTCGTGCAGATACGCAGTATTTT. Its protein is CASTLVRADTQYF.

V and J are TRBV6-1 and TRBJ2-3, with 9 nucleotides matching TRBD1. The germline V gene has CDR1 MNHNS and CDR2 SASEGT. This CDR3 contains 16 residues. The V gene end was trimmed by 3 bases and the J gene end by 4 bases; junction bases not matched to a gene: 8. This CDR3 is CASSETPGQGSDTQYF. Here the CDR3 DNA reads TGTGCCAGCAGTGAGACCCCGGGACAGGGATCAGATACGCAGTATTTT.

V gene TRBV12-3 or TRBV12-4 combines with J gene TRBJ1-3, with D uncertain. The CDR3 consists of 13 residues. Deletions cut 6 bases from V and 0 bases from J, with 6 bases between. This CDR3 is CASRQISGNTIYF. The DNA for the CDR3 is TGTGCCAGCAGACAGATCTCTGGAAACACCATATATTTT.

V and J are TRBV5-4 and TRBJ1-1, with D tentatively TRBD1 (6 bases). Trimming took 5 bases from V and 10 from J, leaving 18 bases between them. The CDR3 has 13 residues. Germline V CDR1 and CDR2: SGHNT, YYREEE (reference sequence). This chain's CDR3 is CASRDGGVGGAFF. The DNA for the CDR3 is TGTGCCAGCAGAGACGGGGGGGTAGGGGGAGCTTTCTTT.

This clone has a single count. The gene calls are TRBV6-5 and TRBJ1-3; 9 nucleotides match TRBD1. Trimming cost V 7 bases and J 6 bases; bases outside gene matches: 10. CDR1 is MNHEY, CDR2 SVGAGI, per germline. This CDR3 has 15 residues. CDR3 nucleotides: TGTGCCAGCAAACCGGACAGGGGCTTCGTAAACACCATATATTTT. Translated, it gives CASKPDRGFVNTIYF.

V usage is TRBV5-1 and J usage is TRBJ2-7, with D perhaps matching TRBD1 (7 bases). This CDR3 contains 15 residues. Germline CDR1 and CDR2: SGHRS and YFSETQ. The germline V and J ends were trimmed by 5 bases and 2 bases, with 17 bases remaining between them. For the CDR3, the DNA is TGCGCCAGCAGATCGACAGGGAGGTTCCCCTACGAGCAGTACTTC. This codes for CASRSTGRFPYEQYF.

The rearrangement joins TRBV19 to TRBJ1-5; 11 nucleotides line up with TRBD1. The CDR3 totals 15 residues. The V gene end was trimmed by 6 bases and the J gene end by 7 bases; junction bases not matched to a gene: 8. The V gene's germline CDR1 is LNHDA and CDR2 SQIVND (reference sequence). CDR3 coding DNA: TGTGCCAGTAGCCGGGGACAGGGGGTACGACAGCCCCAGCATTTT. This codes for CASSRGQGVRQPQHF.

This clone has ten or more counts. The rearrangement links TRBV6-2 or TRBV6-3 to TRBJ1-2, with 9 nucleotides matching TRBD1. CDR3 size: 16 residues. V was pared by 4 bases and J by 4 bases, with 10 bases of the junction left unmatched. Germline CDR1 MNHEY, CDR2 SVGEGT. The CDR3 reads CASSSPGRTGAYGYTF. Here the CDR3 DNA reads TGTGCCAGCAGTTCCCCCGGTCGGACAGGGGCCTATGGCTACACCTTC.

In this sample, this clone turned up a few times. The chain couples TRBV28 to TRBJ1-1; TRBD1 is a possible D gene (5 bases). This CDR3 has 12 residues. Germline-derived CDR1 and CDR2 are MDHEN and SYDVKM. V lost 3 bases and J 11 bases, leaving 13 bases between the germline ends. The CDR3 here is CASSFQGRRAFF. CDR3 coding DNA: TGTGCCAGCAGTTTCCAGGGAAGACGCGCTTTCTTT.

This clone has only one observation. The chain uses TRBV6-5 and TRBJ1-5, with D maybe TRBD1 (5 bases). Looked up from germline, CDR1 is MNHEY and CDR2 is SVGAGI. This CDR3 region has 12 residues. Deletions cut 8 bases from V and 6 bases from J, with 11 bases between. In nucleotides, the CDR3 is TGTGCCAGCCACGCGGGGCCTCAGCCCCAGCATTTT. Translated: CASHAGPQPQHF.

In this sample, this clone turned up once. V gene TRBV6-5 combines with J gene TRBJ1-1; no definite D call. This CDR3 region has 11 residues. V lost 9 bases and J 3 bases, leaving 8 bases between the germline ends. Germline CDR1 is MNHEY and CDR2 is SVGAGI. CDR3: CARLPDTEAFF. CDR3 nucleotides: TGTGCCAGACTTCCGGACACTGAAGCTTTCTTT.

The J gene is TRBJ2-5, the V gene TRBV5-1, with a tentative D call TRBD2 (6 bases). Per germline, CDR1 SGHRS and CDR2 YFSETQ. Trimming took 0 bases from V and 7 from J, leaving 13 bases between them. The CDR3 runs to 14 residues. The CDR3 loop reads CASSLGGDAGTQYF. CDR3 bases: TGCGCCAGCAGCTTGGGGGGGGACGCCGGGACCCAGTACTTC.

This clone was seen a few times. The chain uses TRBV6-5 and TRBJ1-4, with D unresolved. This CDR3 is 15 amino acids long. Looked up from germline, CDR1 is MNHEY and CDR2 is SVGAGI. Trimming left V 6 bases short and J 5 bases short, with 16 bases between. The chain's CDR3 is CASSRNRDPNEKLFF. The DNA for the CDR3 is TGTGCCAGCAGCCGGAACCGGGATCCCAATGAAAAACTGTTTTTT.

This clone was seen more than once but under ten times. The chain is built from TRBV14 and TRBJ2-6; the D gene is possibly TRBD1 (5 bases). The CDR3 covers 17 residues. Germline lookup yields CDR1 SGHDN and CDR2 FVKESK. The V end lost 0 bases, the J end lost 2 bases, and 11 bases lay between the germline ends. For the CDR3, the DNA is TGTGCCAGCAGCCAAGAGGTCCTAGGGGCTGGGGCCAACGTCCTGACTTTC. It codes for CASSQEVLGAGANVLTF.

The chain employs TRBV5-4 and TRBJ2-5, with 7 bases identical to TRBD1. CDR1 is SGHNT and CDR2 is YYREEE in the germline V gene (reference sequence). The CDR3 has 15 residues. V shed 4 bases and J 4 bases; nucleotides not matched to a gene: 10. The CDR3 DNA reads TGTGCCAGCAGCCCAAATACAGGGGCCCCAGAGACCCAGTACTTC. This translates into CASSPNTGAPETQYF.

This chain links TRBV5-1 with TRBJ1-2, with no clear D. There are 13 residues in the CDR3. The V gene's germline CDR1 is SGHRS and CDR2 YFSETQ. V lost 1 base and J 3 bases, leaving 7 bases between the germline ends. The CDR3 here is CASSLLADYGYTF. In nucleotides, the CDR3 is TGCGCCAGCAGCTTGTTGGCTGACTATGGCTACACCTTC. Complete variable domain (other parts from reference TRBV5-1 and TRBJ1-2): KAGVTQTPRYLIKTRGQQVTLSCSPISGHRSVSWYQQTPGQGLQFLFEYFSETQRNKGNFPGRFSGRQFSNSRSEMNVSTLELGDSALYLCASSLLADYGYTFGSGTRLTVV.